This T cell receptor beta chain stems from a study of monozygotic twins with inflammatory bowel disease (dated by TCRdb to 2018 to 2020). Concerning the study at large: The complete study included approximately 28 monozygotic twin pairs: 19 IBD-discordant Danish pairs and nine German pairs, of which four were IBD-concordant and five were IBD-discordant. Each individual had, on average, about 151 000 unique TCRalpha sequences and 181 000 unique TCRbeta sequences available for analysis. The search for disease-associated traits relied mainly on comparing, within discordant pairs, IBD patients with their genetically identical healthy co-twins. What the study reported, not specific to this receptor: Compared with healthy twins, IBD patients had fewer clonotypes in common with other individuals, a difference most pronounced in patients showing signs of disease activity. The analysis was unable to tell different T cell subtypes apart. No single strong signal or clonotype linked to IBD turned up in the results, so the idea that one exists was not supported. No difference in repertoire similarity was observed between concordant and discordant twins, possibly owing to limited statistical power. Because patients received different immunosuppressive treatments, the repertoires may have picked up extra background noise and variability between individuals. TCRbeta repertoire diversity, by inverse Simpson index, was decreased in IBD patients compared with their healthy co-twins.

Library generation was performed with 5' RACE. The input for every TCR library was approximately 3,500 ng of total RNA. For each sample, cDNA synthesis was carried out in eight separate reactions using SMARTScribe reverse transcriptase. During cDNA synthesis, unique molecular identifiers containing a 6-nucleotide sample barcode were introduced by template switching. TCRalpha and TCRbeta cDNA was amplified by two nested PCRs of around 16 and 10 cycles, with bead purification after each PCR. Before amplification, the cDNA was both treated with uracil DNA-glycosylase and purified with the QIAquick PCR purification kit. The second PCR added Illumina TruSeq-compatible adapters along with sample-specific barcodes. Library quality and concentration were assessed using TapeStation and Qubit, and roughly 5 ng of each library was pooled. Sequencing of pooled libraries was carried out on an Illumina HiSeq2500 single-index Rapid Run using 2 x 100 bp reads and custom sequencing primers. In the authors' own workflow: PCR and sequencing errors were corrected by UMI-based consensus assembly using MiGEC version 1.2.6. MiXCR version 2.1.1 handled V(D)J alignment, clonotype assembly and CDR3 extraction. To normalise gene usage, clonotype sharing and MAIT/NKT TCR abundance, the top 1000, 10 000 and 20 000 clonotypes in each sample were analysed. Diversity was computed as the inverse Simpson index with the vegan R package after downsampling to 27 000 UMIs. Paired Mann-Whitney U tests were applied to discordant twin pairs, with Benjamini-Hochberg correction for multiple testing. TCRdb reanalyzed the reads, keeping one entry per CDR3 protein sequence and omitting DNA. The V and J calls reflect TCRdb's pipeline rather than the authors' work. This sample's table carries about 300,000 distinct CDR3 sequences. Approximately 5.9% of the sample is in the top ten clones.

From each donor, an approximately 2.4 ml peripheral blood sample was drawn into PAXgene tubes and stored at -80 degrees C. Total RNA was isolated from whole blood with the PAXgene blood miRNA kit on an automated QIAcube, without T cell sorting. Peripheral blood from monozygotic twin pairs who were concordant or discordant for inflammatory bowel disease underwent deep TCRalpha and TCRbeta repertoire profiling using unique molecular barcoding. Smoking habits were recorded for all twin pairs, and individuals were classified as current, former or never smokers. The CDR3 goes from the cysteine to the phenylalanine over 15 residues. There is no recorded DNA. CDR1 and CDR2 (SGHAT, FQNNGV) derive from the germline V gene. About this clonotype itself: It has no known antigen specificity.

The chain was built from TRBV11-2 and TRBJ2-5; absent DNA, TCRdb's TRBD1 call cannot be checked. Sequences were obtained from blood. The receptor comes from a human donor with ulcerative colitis or Crohn's disease, or a healthy co-twin of an affected twin (not recorded which). The CDR3 loop reads CASSRIGTVGETQYF. Reference TRBV11-2 and TRBJ2-5 proteins supply the regions before and after the CDR3; the full variable domain is: EAGVAQSPRYKIIEKRQSVAFWCNPISGHATLYWYQQILGQGPKLLIQFQNNGVVDDSQLPKDRFSAERLKGVDSTLKIQPAKLEDSAVYLCASSRIGTVGETQYFGPGTRLLVL.